The 29 T cell receptor beta chains given below trace back to one sample, sequenced in a study of blood T cells in healthy people across ages. A sample-barcoded 5' primer and a J-beta primer mix were used in a second PCR of roughly 7 to 11 cycles. TCRdb processed the 5' RACE reads anew with MiXCR; each CDR3 protein has one entry. Of 1.5 million or so distinct CDR3 sequences in the sample, 42% were seen once. The specimen sequenced was blood. These receptor sequences come from a woman aged 18 to 35 in good health.

This chain uses TRBV27 with TRBJ2-7; no definite D call. The CDR3 contains 13 residues. Germline CDR1 and CDR2: MNHEY and SMNVEV (reference sequence). Trimming stripped 3 bases from V and 2 bases from J, with 8 bases between. CDR3 protein: CASSFASPYEQYF. DNA of the CDR3: TGTGCCAGCAGTTTTGCCTCTCCCTACGAGCAGTACTTC.

This clonotype has a handful of counts. J is TRBJ1-4 and V is TRBV5-5; D is unresolved. Germline V gene lookup returns CDR1 SGHKS and CDR2 YYEKEE (reference sequence). Trimming took 0 bases from V and 5 from J, leaving 11 bases between them. The CDR3 totals 15 residues. The CDR3 DNA reads TGTGCCAGCAGCTTGGCCGTCAGCTTAAATGAAAAACTGTTTTTT. Amino acids: CASSLAVSLNEKLFF.

The rearrangement links TRBV12-3 or TRBV12-4 to TRBJ2-1; 14 bases agree with TRBD2. The CDR3 extends over 16 amino acids. V shed 7 bases, J shed 2 bases, and the junction held 4 bases outside the gene matches. The CDR3 protein is CASNPGLAGAYNEQFF. Here the CDR3 DNA reads TGTGCCAGCAACCCGGGACTAGCGGGGGCCTACAATGAGCAGTTCTTC.

This clonotype has only a few counts. The chain carries TRBV5-1 and TRBJ2-1; 9 bases agree with TRBD2. V lost 5 bases and J lost 4; bases outside the gene matches: 19. CDR3 length equals 19 residues. The germline V gene has CDR1 SGHRS and CDR2 YFSETQ. The chain's CDR3 is CASSKMGGGVRKTYNEQFF. CDR3 nucleotides: TGCGCCAGCAGTAAAATGGGCGGGGGGGTACGTAAGACGTACAATGAGCAGTTCTTC.

This rearrangement joins TRBV14 to TRBJ2-2, with unresolved D. This CDR3 has 13 amino acids. CDR1 is SGHDN and CDR2 is FVKESK in the germline V gene. Deletions cut 4 bases from V and 5 bases from J, with 8 bases between. Written as DNA, the CDR3 is TGTGCCAGCAGCCTCCGCCCAACCGGGGAGCTGTTTTTT. It translates to CASSLRPTGELFF.

This clonotype occurred a few times. The chain carries TRBV10-3 and TRBJ2-1; TRBD2 aligns across 11 bases. The CDR3 consists of 15 residues. V was pared by 6 bases and J by 6 bases, with 7 bases of the junction left unmatched. CDR1 is ENHRY, CDR2 SYGVKD, per germline. CDR3 in amino acids: CAISQLLAGGNEQFF. The CDR3 DNA is TGTGCCATCAGCCAGCTGCTAGCGGGAGGCAATGAGCAGTTCTTC.

The CDR3, as DNA: TGTGCCAGCAGCTTGGAGAGTAATAGCAATCAGCCCCAGCATTTT. This gives the protein CASSLESNSNQPQHF. This rearrangement joins TRBV7-2 to TRBJ1-5; D not certain. This CDR3 spans 15 amino acids. The germline V gene has CDR1 SGHTA and CDR2 FQGNSA. Trimming removed 3 bases from V and 0 bases from J, with 9 bases in between.

The V gene is TRBV27, the J gene TRBJ2-7, with D perhaps TRBD1 (6 bases). Germline CDR1 and CDR2: MNHEY and SMNVEV (reference sequence). V was clipped by 5 bases and J by 2 bases, with 13 bases between them. This CDR3 is built from 14 residues. This CDR3 reads CASSKGPGAYEQYF. CDR3 sequence (DNA): TGTGCCAGCAGTAAGGGACCAGGGGCCTACGAGCAGTACTTC.

This clonotype was seen a handful of times. This chain joins TRBV29-1 and TRBJ2-5, with D perhaps TRBD1 (5 bases). The length of the CDR3 is 12 residues. Germline lookup yields CDR1 SQVTM and CDR2 ANQGSEA. V gave up 7 bases and J gave up 2 bases, with 11 bases separating them. For the CDR3, the DNA is TGCAGCGGCAGACAGCCTCAAGAGACCCAGTACTTC. Translated: CSGRQPQETQYF.

The gene calls are TRBV19 and TRBJ2-3; possibly TRBD1 for D (6 bases). Trimming took 4 bases from V and 7 from J, leaving 21 bases between them. Germline lookup yields CDR1 LNHDA and CDR2 SQIVND (reference sequence). The CDR3 is made up of 16 amino acids. This CDR3 reads CASSTRTDGIRNTQYF. As DNA, the CDR3 is TGTGCCAGTAGTACCCGGACAGACGGAATTAGGAATACGCAGTATTTT.

J is TRBJ2-7 and V is TRBV6-1; D remains unclear. The CDR3 sequence is 13 residues long. Per the germline V gene, CDR1 is MNHNS and CDR2 is SASEGT. V lost 7 bases, J lost 6 bases, and 16 bases lay in between. The CDR3 DNA follows: TGTGCCAGCACGGAAACTTATGCCGGCGAGCAGTACTTC. Translation gives CASTETYAGEQYF.

V and J are TRBV3-1 and TRBJ2-1; 7 bases align to TRBD2. The V gene's germline CDR1 is LGHDT and CDR2 YNNKEL (reference sequence). V was pared by 1 base and J by 10 bases, with 10 bases of the junction left unmatched. This CDR3 has 15 amino acids. The DNA of the CDR3 is TGTGCCAGCAGCCAAGGGTCCACGGGAGGCCGGGAGCAGTTCTTC. This gives the protein CASSQGSTGGREQFF.

The chain combines TRBV5-1 with TRBJ1-5, with 9 nucleotides matching TRBD1. The CDR3 length is 17 residues. Per germline, CDR1 SGHRS and CDR2 YFSETQ. With 0 bases clipped from V and 0 bases from J, the junction kept 4 bases outside the gene matches. In DNA, the CDR3 is TGCGCCAGCAGCTTGGGGGACAGGGATCATAGCAATCAGCCCCAGCATTTT. Amino acid sequence: CASSLGDRDHSNQPQHF.

The genes are TRBV21-1 and TRBJ2-7; whether TRBD1, the table's D call, matches the DNA was not checked. TRBV21-1 is deemed a pseudogene. This CDR3 is built from 13 residues. The CDR3 loop reads CASILIQGDEQYF. The DNA for the CDR3 is TGTGCCAGCATCCTAATACAGGGTGACGAGCAGTACTTC.

This clonotype showed up just once. The chain is built from TRBV10-3 and TRBJ1-6; 7 bases are shared with TRBD1. The CDR3 spans 15 residues. Germline CDR1 is ENHRY and CDR2 is SYGVKD. V dropped 11 bases and J dropped 7; count of bases not matched to a gene: 14. CDR3 residues: CASTPNPGGNSPLHF. The CDR3 DNA reads TGTGCCTCAACCCCAAACCCAGGGGGGAATTCACCCCTCCACTTT.

About this clonotype: A junction end diverges from the germline sequence, so it may reflect a read error. CDR3 residues: CARSSEAAIGRYGDTF. CDR3 nucleotide sequence: TGCGCCAGAAGCTCTGAGGCTGCCATAGGGCGGTATGGCGACACCTTC. The chain couples TRBV5-1 to TRBJ1-2; no clear D. Germline V lookup: CDR1 SGHRS, CDR2 YFSETQ. This CDR3 is built from 16 residues.

V is TRBV27 and J is TRBJ2-1; 9 bases map to TRBD2. The CDR3 length is 17 residues. Trimming cost V 5 bases and J 3 bases; bases outside gene matches: 11. CDR1 is MNHEY and CDR2 is SMNVEV in the germline V gene (reference sequence). The CDR3 bases are TGTGCCAGCAGTCCCCCGCGACTAGCGGTCCTCTACAATGAGCAGTTCTTC. Translating it yields CASSPPRLAVLYNEQFF.

The chain links TRBV3-1 to TRBJ1-1, with a weak D call TRBD1 (5 bases). This CDR3 spans 15 amino acids. CDR1 and CDR2 (germline): LGHDT, YNNKEL (reference sequence). The ends were cut back, 1 base at V and 0 bases at J, with 9 bases in the middle. The CDR3 region is CASSQVQGLNTEAFF. CDR3 in DNA: TGTGCCAGCAGCCAAGTGCAGGGATTGAACACTGAAGCTTTCTTT.

The chain combines TRBV3-1 with TRBJ2-4; 7 bases map to TRBD1. The DNA end is more similar to TRBJ2-7, so the J call may be wrong. Germline CDR1 LGHDT, CDR2 YNNKEL (reference sequence). The CDR3 extends over 17 amino acids. The CDR3 here is CASSQEWGQGETYEQYF. The DNA for the CDR3 is TGTGCCAGCAGCCAAGAATGGGGGCAGGGGGAGACCTACGAGCAGTACTTC.

The chain links TRBV18 to TRBJ2-3; possible D gene TRBD2, 6 bases. Trimming stripped 3 bases from V and 0 bases from J, with 10 bases between. The CDR3 runs 15 residues. Per the germline V gene, CDR1 is KGHSH and CDR2 is LQKENI. As DNA, the CDR3 is TGTGCCAGCTCACCCGGACTAATAAGCACAGATACGCAGTATTTT. Protein: CASSPGLISTDTQYF.

This rearrangement joins TRBV12-3 or TRBV12-4 to TRBJ2-7; 11 nucleotides match TRBD2. The CDR3 runs 14 residues. Trimming removed 7 bases from V and 4 bases from J; junction bases left unmatched: 6. The CDR3 DNA reads TGTGCCAGCAACCTAGCGGGAGGCCAATACGAGCAGTACTTC. The encoded protein is CASNLAGGQYEQYF.

This chain connects TRBV6-1 to TRBJ1-4; the match to TRBD1 covers 10 bases. CDR3 length equals 13 residues. Germline CDR1 is MNHNS and CDR2 is SASEGT. V shed 4 bases, J shed 16 bases, and the junction held 9 bases outside the gene matches. This chain's CDR3 is CASSGGQGNPEFF. The CDR3 DNA reads TGTGCCAGCAGTGGGGGACAGGGGAACCCCGAGTTTTTT.

The V and J genes are TRBV5-1 and TRBJ2-5; 7 bases map to TRBD2. The DNA end favors TRBJ2-7, so the J call may be wrong. The CDR3 runs to 13 residues. Germline V CDR1 and CDR2: SGHRS, YFSETQ. Here the CDR3 reads CASSIREDAEQYF. CDR3 sequence (DNA): TGCGCCAGCAGCATTCGGGAGGACGCCGAGCAGTACTTC.

The chain links TRBV7-3 to TRBJ1-6, with D perhaps TRBD1 (6 bases). The V gene's germline CDR1 is SGHTA and CDR2 FQGTGA. The CDR3 totals 15 residues. V was shortened by 5 bases and J by 8 bases, with 16 bases between the two germline ends. CDR3 DNA sequence: TGTGCCAGCAGCCTACAGGGTTCGTGGGATTCACCCCTCCACTTT. Protein sequence: CASSLQGSWDSPLHF.

This clonotype has just one count. The chain recombines TRBV29-1 with TRBJ2-1, with D unclear. V lost 7 bases to trimming and J lost 9 bases, with 13 bases between them. The germline V gene encodes CDR1 SQVTM and CDR2 ANQGSEA. The CDR3 length is 11 residues. The CDR3 nucleotides are TGCAGCGGCGAAGGGCGTGCTGAGCAGTTCTTC. It yields the protein CSGEGRAEQFF.

CDR3 bases: TGTGCCAGCAGTCCCTCCCCGGTAGGAGGGACCCAGTACTTC. It is translated as CASSPSPVGGTQYF. The J gene is TRBJ2-5, the V gene TRBV2; a weak D match, TRBD2 (5 bases). V shed 5 bases and J shed 7 bases, with 17 bases lying between them. Per the germline V gene, CDR1 is SNHLY and CDR2 is FYNNEI. There are 14 residues in the CDR3.

This clonotype was seen at least ten times. This chain connects TRBV5-1 to TRBJ2-1; D is possibly TRBD2 (6 bases). Germline V lookup: CDR1 SGHRS, CDR2 YFSETQ. V was shortened by 1 base and J by 2 bases, with 10 bases between the two germline ends. The CDR3 consists of 15 residues. The CDR3 DNA sequence: TGCGCCAGCAGCTTGAGTAGCGGAACCTACAATGAGCAGTTCTTC. This codes for CASSLSSGTYNEQFF.

This clonotype has only a few counts. The chain combines TRBV12-3 or TRBV12-4 with TRBJ1-2; perhaps TRBD1 as D (6 bases). The CDR3 length is 15 residues. The V and J ends lost 3 bases and 4 bases respectively, with 15 bases between them. This CDR3 is CASSLTGLRAYGYTF. CDR3 bases: TGTGCCAGCAGTTTGACAGGTCTACGGGCCTATGGCTACACCTTC.

The V call is TRBV15, the J call TRBJ1-4; 8 bases match TRBD1. Germline lookup yields CDR1 LNHNV and CDR2 YYDKDF (reference sequence). V gave up 0 bases and J gave up 1 base; unmatched junction bases: 7. The CDR3 is 18 amino acids. The CDR3 is CATSRDVTGVGTNEKLFF. The DNA of the CDR3 is TGTGCCACCAGCAGAGATGTGACAGGGGTAGGAACTAATGAAAAACTGTTTTTT. Looking up the rest from reference TRBV15 and TRBJ1-4 gives the full variable domain: DAMVIQNPRYQVTQFGKPVTLSCSQTLNHNVMYWYQQKSSQAPKLLFHYYDKDFNNEADTPDNFQSRRPNTSFCFLDIRSPGLGDTAMYLCATSRDVTGVGTNEKLFFGSGTQLSVL.